This TCR beta chain was profiled in a study of a mutant IDH1 vaccine in newly diagnosed glioma. In the study overall: Treated individuals were 62.5% male and about 40% female, averaging roughly 40 years of age.

Time point denoted: week 5, during vaccination. All doses held 300 ug of mutant IDH1 20-mer peptide, with topical imiquimod. Some clones are missing from TCRdb's copy, which holds only in-frame ones; the method was immunoSEQ multiplex PCR. The table includes 30,000 to 45,000 clones, roughly 74% detected once. Germline values: CDR1 MNHNS, CDR2 SASEGT. The CDR3 runs 14 residues. With V trimmed by 10 bases and J by 6 bases, 7 bases remained unmatched. Comments on this clone: Its antigen is currently unknown.

The sequencing here drew on PBMCs, taken from a glioma patient whose treatment included an IDH1 peptide vaccine. The chain joins TRBV6-1 to TRBJ1-6; TRBD1 matches at 9 bases. The origin of this receptor is a man aged 35 to 55 with glioma. CDR3 loop: CATPGQGPNSPLHF. CDR3 DNA: TGTGCCACCCCGGGACAGGGACCTAATTCACCCCTCCACTTT.